This T cell receptor (beta chain) was sequenced in a study of human T cells and chemical hapten exposure (dated by TCRdb to the early 2020s). Regarding the complete study: For sensitization, 2% DPC in acetone was applied to an approximately 2 cm by approximately 2 cm area of upper inner arm skin. About 29 alopecia patients gave blood for TCR sequencing at one to four time points (pre-sensitization, 2, 6 and 24 weeks). The mostly female patient cohort included alopecia areata with under or over 50% scalp involvement, alopecia totalis and alopecia universalis. Patch tests used Finn chambers with 0.01% DPC on the upper back, scored after 6 days by International Contact Dermatitis Research Group standards. Throughout the study period of 20 to 25 weeks, patients also received therapeutic DPC doses to the scalp every week. The study tracked peripheral blood TCR repertoire changes in vivo during primary and secondary sensitization to the hapten diphenylcyclopropenone (DPC) in alopecia patients. Blood samples were taken from patients before sensitization (week 0) and at 2, 6 and about 24 weeks after DPC sensitization. Libraries were combined into a pool for sequencing, and differences in TCR yield between samples came mainly from small differences in library volumes within the pool. Beyond this particular receptor, the publication reports: After repeated subsampling, changes were observed in the strength of the expansion versus patch-test correlation and in the threshold at which the correlation became significant. Patch test score correlated positively with the number of PT1 expanded TCRs, reaching significance at thresholds 8, 16 and 32 but not at 4. Expanded TCRs formed significantly more large CDR3 similarity clusters than pre-sensitization or healthy control sets, consistent with antigen-driven responses. All patients had alopecia, a presumed autoimmune disease, so their immune response might differ from that of healthy individuals. DPC sensitization did not change the number of TCRs with a frequency above 1 in 1000, and there was no evidence of changes in global repertoire structure.

This clonotype was recorded at least ten times. This receptor's antigen is unknown. No qualities accompany the bases; no much larger clone lies one base away. The library came from RACE. The run used a NextSeq 500. During library preparation, unique molecular identifiers were attached to individual cDNA molecules so that TCRs could be counted quantitatively and reproducibly. Both TCR alpha and TCR beta chains were sequenced from each blood RNA sample. Regarding the original processing steps: Samples had a median of 95,638 TCRs, with a range from about 20,000 to 690,600. V, J and CDR3 annotation of the TCR reads was carried out using the Decombinator software suite. Every sample was subsampled to the same number of TCRs (28,000) for the PS versus PT1 abundance plots. TCRs were defined as expanded if absent before sensitization and observed at least eight times at the 2-week time point. The public reads were reprocessed in TCRdb via fastp at Q25 and MiXCR, keeping in-frame beta chains. Here each entry gathers all rows of one CDR3 protein and keeps the most common genes and DNA. TCRdb, not the authors, supplied the V and J calls. Across this sample there are fewer than 60,000 distinct CDR3 sequences, with 8% to 9.5% seen only once. The leading ten clones occupy around 4.3% of the sample.

CDR1 and CDR2 are drawn from the germline V gene: SQVTM, ANQGSEA. The CDR3 covers 11 residues, taking in both the cysteine and the phenylalanine. The kept DNA is CDR3 alone, 33 bases in frame from the first base. V is clipped by 4 bases and J by 6 bases, and the sequence between their germline boundaries is 6 bases long. The time point label of this sample denotes: patch test 1, 2 weeks after DPC sensitization. This specimen's treatment or condition label, per the study, means: therapeutic diphenylcyclopropenone sensitization with weekly scalp DPC. Blood at each patch-test visit was drawn before the patch test was applied. Eligible patients were aged 18 to 70, diagnosed with alopecia, deemed suitable for DPC therapy, and excluded if pregnant. Total RNA was extracted from unfractionated whole blood that had been collected in Tempus Blood RNA tubes.

The rearrangement joined TRBV29-1 to TRBJ2-2; the D segment cannot be called with confidence. The receptor's source is a woman aged 50 to 60 with alopecia areata. Some clones in this sample may be carry-over from other donors' samples. The material was whole blood, obtained in connection with sensitization to the hapten diphenylcyclopropenone (DPC). The CDR3 reads CSVVLSGELFF. The nucleotide sequence is given as TGCAGCGTTGTTTTGTCCGGGGAGCTGTTTTTT.